This passage covers 17 T cell receptor beta chains from one sample sequenced in a study of blood T cells in healthy people across ages. Primed by a sample-barcoded 5' primer and a J-beta primer mix, a second PCR proceeded for 7 to 11 cycles. Each CDR3 protein is one row after TCRdb ran MiXCR on the 5' RACE reads. The sample lists under 1,000,000 distinct CDR3 sequences, about 45% occurring once. Input material: blood. The receptors were gathered from an elderly man in good health.

The V gene is TRBV9, the J gene TRBJ2-1, with a tentative D call TRBD2 (6 bases). Per the germline V gene, CDR1 is SGDLS and CDR2 is YYNGEE. This CDR3 is 12 amino acids long. Trimming left V 6 bases short and J 9 bases short, with 13 bases between. The CDR3 reads CASTGDDSEQFF. The CDR3 DNA follows: TGTGCCAGCACGGGAGACGACAGTGAGCAGTTCTTC.

The V and J genes are TRBV25-1 and TRBJ2-3; 10 bases agree with TRBD2. V was clipped by 2 bases and J by 3 bases; unmatched bases: 8. Germline V gene sequence: CDR1 MGHDK, CDR2 SYGVNS. The CDR3 runs to 17 residues. CDR3 nucleotides: TGTGCCAGCAGTGAAGTTCTCCTAGCGGGAGTTACAGATACGCAGTATTTT. The encoded protein is CASSEVLLAGVTDTQYF. Together with reference TRBV25-1 and TRBJ2-3, the CDR3 gives the full variable domain: EADIYQTPRYLVIGTGKKITLECSQTMGHDKMYWYQQDPGMELHLIHYSYGVNSTEKGDLSSESTVSRIRTEHFPLTLESARPSHTSQYLCASSEVLLAGVTDTQYFGPGTRLTVL.

This clonotype was seen at least ten times. Since a much larger clone is just one base distant, this may be a read error. The rearrangement links TRBV7-2 to TRBJ2-5; maybe TRBD2 (6 bases). Trimming removed 3 bases from V and 11 bases from J, with 13 bases in between. The CDR3 consists of 12 residues. CDR1 is SGHTA, CDR2 FQGNSA, per germline. This CDR3 reads CASSLRGNEQYF. In DNA form, the CDR3 reads TGTGCCAGCAGCTTGCGGGGAAATGAGCAGTACTTC.

A note on this clonotype: Germline and junction disagree at one end, which may indicate a read error. The chain has TRBV5-1 and TRBJ1-4; D not certain. The CDR3 extends over 15 amino acids. Germline loops: CDR1 SGHRS, CDR2 YFSETQ. CDR3 in DNA: TGCGCCGGCAGCTTGGTCCCAGGTCGGGAGGAAAAACTGTTTTTT. Translation: CAGSLVPGREEKLFF.

In this sample, this clonotype turned up once. This may stem from a read error, because a much larger clone lies one nucleotide away. The V gene is TRBV5-1, the J gene TRBJ2-6; D possibly matches TRBD1 or TRBD2 (6 bases each). The CDR3 contains 18 residues. Germline CDR1 reads SGHRS; CDR2 reads YFSETQ. DNA of the CDR3: TGCGCCAGCAGCCGGGAGATTCAACAGGGTTCAGGGGCCAACGTCCAGACTTTC. It codes for CASSREIQQGSGANVQTF.

As for this clonotype: At one end the junction does not follow the germline gene, possibly because of a read error. The chain joins TRBV7-3 to TRBJ2-7, with 8 bases that match TRBD1. This CDR3 spans 15 amino acids. Per the germline V gene, CDR1 is SGHTA and CDR2 is FQGTGA. CDR3 loop: CVSSLWGTGSYEQYF. In DNA, the CDR3 is TGTGTCAGCAGCTTATGGGGGACAGGTTCCTACGAGCAGTACTTC.

The chain has TRBV6-6 and TRBJ1-4, with 8 bases fitting TRBD1. The CDR3 consists of 16 residues. CDR1 is MNHNY and CDR2 is SVGAGI in the germline V gene (reference sequence). V shed 6 bases, J shed 0 bases, and the junction held 6 bases outside the gene matches. The CDR3 reads CASRNRGGTTNEKLFF. CDR3 bases: TGTGCCAGCAGGAACAGGGGGGGCACAACTAATGAAAAACTGTTTTTT.

This chain's CDR3 is CASSAATGNNEKLFF. CDR3 nucleotides: TGTGCCAGCAGCGCCGCGACAGGGAATAATGAAAAACTGTTTTTT. The chain carries TRBV9 and TRBJ1-4; 7 nucleotides match TRBD1. This CDR3 is built from 15 residues. Germline values: CDR1 SGDLS, CDR2 YYNGEE. Trimming at V came to 3 bases and at J to 4 bases, leaving 6 bases not matched to a gene.

This clonotype appeared a few times. V is TRBV12-3 or TRBV12-4 and J is TRBJ2-7, with D unresolved. This CDR3 is built from 15 residues. With 8 bases removed from V and 6 bases from J, the gap between germline ends came to 23 bases. The CDR3 region has the DNA TGTGCCAGCCAGGTCACACGGCAGGTCGAGGCCGAGCAGTACTTC. This gives the protein CASQVTRQVEAEQYF.

This clonotype showed up just a few times. The V and J genes are TRBV28 and TRBJ2-3; 9 bases are a match to TRBD2. V lost 11 bases to trimming and J lost 7 bases; unmatched junction nucleotides: 13. Germline V gene lookup returns CDR1 MDHEN and CDR2 SYDVKM. The CDR3 length is 14 residues. The CDR3 spells CAVEGASGDYTQYF. The CDR3 DNA follows: TGTGCCGTGGAGGGGGCTAGCGGGGATTATACGCAGTATTTT.

The V and J genes are TRBV15 and TRBJ2-4, with D perhaps matching TRBD2 (5 bases). The DNA end is a closer match to TRBJ2-7, so the J assignment may be wrong. Germline V CDR1 and CDR2: LNHNV, YYDKDF (reference sequence). The CDR3 length is 13 residues. CDR3 loop: CATSLIGNSEQYF. In DNA form, the CDR3 reads TGTGCCACCAGCTTGATCGGGAACAGCGAGCAGTACTTC.

Comment on this clonotype: A junction boundary mismatches the germline segment, possibly from a read error. The chain joins TRBV10-3 to TRBJ1-6; no clear D gene. The CDR3 extends over 15 amino acids. The germline V gene has CDR1 ENHRY and CDR2 SYGVKD. This chain's CDR3 is CAISQSGSENSPLHF. The CDR3, as DNA: TGTGCCATCAGTCAGTCGGGGTCTGAGAATTCACCCCTCCACTTT.

This clonotype was recorded a few times. The V and J genes are TRBV29-1 and TRBJ2-3; 7 bases match TRBD2. V was pared by 2 bases and J by 0 bases, with 5 bases of the junction left unmatched. Per germline, CDR1 SQVTM and CDR2 ANQGSEA. This CDR3 region has 15 residues. As DNA, the CDR3 is TGCAGCGTTGAATCGTGGCGGGGGAGCACAGATACGCAGTATTTT. This encodes CSVESWRGSTDTQYF.

This clonotype was observed a handful of times. The rearrangement links TRBV9 to TRBJ2-7; TRBD2 might be the D (5 bases). The germline V gene encodes CDR1 SGDLS and CDR2 YYNGEE. V lost 6 bases and J lost 3, with 10 bases in between. This CDR3 region has 12 residues. The CDR3 region is CASIGENYEQYF. DNA for the CDR3: TGTGCCAGCATCGGGGAAAACTACGAGCAGTACTTC.

The genes are TRBV29-1 and TRBJ2-5; D is unclear. Per the germline V gene, CDR1 is SQVTM and CDR2 is ANQGSEA. The CDR3 is 11 amino acids. V gave up 3 bases and J gave up 1 base, with 3 bases separating them. The CDR3 loop is CSVDTQETQYF. In nucleotides, the CDR3 is TGCAGCGTTGATACCCAAGAGACCCAGTACTTC.

This clonotype occurred many times. V gene TRBV7-8 combines with J gene TRBJ2-1, with D possibly called TRBD1 or TRBD2 (6 bases each). Trimming cost V 8 bases and J 6 bases, with 23 bases left between them. The CDR3 length is 16 residues. Germline CDR1 is SGHVS and CDR2 is FQNEAQ. The CDR3 DNA reads TGTGCCAGCCTTAAGGGGGAGGCGAGGGGGATCAATGAGCAGTTCTTC. Its protein product is CASLKGEARGINEQFF.

For this clonotype: The germline gene is not matched at one end of the junction; a read error may be the cause. The chain combines TRBV7-3 with TRBJ2-3, with TRBD2 matching over 7 bases. The germline V gene has CDR1 SGHTA and CDR2 FQGTGA. The CDR3 totals 15 residues. The DNA for the CDR3 is TGTGCCAGCAGCTCTACTAGCGTGAGCACAGGTACGCAGTATTTT. Translated, it gives CASSSTSVSTGTQYF.